The 29 T cell receptor beta chains reported below all come from one sample, sequenced in a study of blood T cell repertoires in COVID-19. This table comes from immunoSEQ multiplex PCR, and its TCRdb copy is limited to in-frame clones, with some not included. In the table there are some 89,000 clones, about nine tenths of which are singletons. The sample consisted of peripheral blood. The receptor set was obtained from a man aged 55 to 70 with acute or convalescent COVID-19.

The V gene is TRBV3-1 (or the pseudogene TRBV3-2), the J gene TRBJ1-2; no clear D gene. The CDR3 sequence is 13 residues long. V lost 4 bases to trimming and J lost 4 bases, with 10 bases between them. Per germline, CDR1 LGHDT and CDR2 YNNKEL (reference sequence). CDR3 DNA sequence: TGTGCCAGCAGCCCGACATTGGCCTATGGCTACACCTTC. Its protein product is CASSPTLAYGYTF.

The chain recombines TRBV11-3 with TRBJ1-1; D not resolved. This CDR3 has 13 amino acids. Deletions cut 5 bases from V and 1 base from J, with 8 bases between. From germline, CDR1 is SGHNT and CDR2 YENEEA. For the CDR3, the DNA is TGTGCCAGCAGCCCCAGAGGGAACACTGAAGCTTTCTTT. Translating gives CASSPRGNTEAFF. The full variable domain, rest sourced from reference TRBV11-3 and TRBJ1-1, is EAGVVQSPRYKIIEKKQPVAFWCNPISGHNTLYWYLQNLGQGPELLIRYENEEAVDDSQLPKDRFSAERLKGVDSTLKIQPAELGDSAVYLCASSPRGNTEAFFGQGTRLTVV.

V is TRBV6-1 and J is TRBJ2-7, with 8 bases aligning to TRBD2. With V trimmed by 3 bases and J by 2 bases, 0 bases remained unmatched. CDR3 length equals 13 residues. Per germline, CDR1 MNHNS and CDR2 SASEGT. The CDR3 DNA reads TGTGCCAGCAGTGAGCGGGGGGCCTACGAGCAGTACGTC. It translates to CASSERGAYEQYV.

The chain joins TRBV25-1 to TRBJ2-5; D gene unclear. The V end was cut by 6 bases, the J end by 4 bases, with 12 bases between. The CDR3 covers 13 residues. CDR1 is MGHDK and CDR2 is SYGVNS in the germline V gene. CDR3 loop: CASSPHSGETQYF. CDR3 DNA: TGTGCCAGCAGCCCACACAGTGGAGAGACCCAGTACTTC.

This rearrangement joins TRBV18 to TRBJ1-5; D not resolved. The CDR3 spans 15 residues. The ends were cut back, 0 bases at V and 6 bases at J, with 12 bases in the middle. Germline CDR1 is KGHSH and CDR2 is LQKENI. The CDR3 loop is CASSPPLPTGQPQHF. The CDR3 DNA reads TGTGCCAGCTCACCACCACTACCGACGGGTCAGCCCCAGCATTTT.

The rearrangement links TRBV12-3 or TRBV12-4 to TRBJ1-5, with 8 bases lining up with TRBD1. With 5 bases clipped from V and 5 bases from J, the junction kept 2 bases outside the gene matches. The CDR3 totals 13 residues. As DNA, the CDR3 is TGTGCCAGCAGTACGGACAGGGATCAGCCCCAGCATTTT. Protein product: CASSTDRDQPQHF.

This chain connects TRBV2 to TRBJ1-2; 7 bases fit TRBD1. Per the germline V gene, CDR1 is SNHLY and CDR2 is FYNNEI. Trimming removed 8 bases from V and 0 bases from J; junction bases left unmatched: 9. The CDR3 is 15 amino acids. CDR3 bases: TGTGCCAGCGGGCAACAGGGGCTGACTAACTATGGCTACACCTTC. This translates into CASGQQGLTNYGYTF.

The J gene is TRBJ1-1, the V gene TRBV7-9; D unresolved. Trimming took 1 base from V and 4 from J, leaving 10 bases between them. CDR1 and CDR2 from the germline V gene are SEHNR and FQNEAQ (reference sequence). CDR3 length equals 14 residues. The chain's CDR3 is CASSLESGFTEAFF. DNA of the CDR3: TGTGCCAGCAGCTTAGAATCCGGGTTCACTGAAGCTTTCTTT.

This chain joins TRBV5-1 and TRBJ1-3; 7 bases are shared with TRBD1. Germline V CDR1 and CDR2: SGHRS, YFSETQ. J was trimmed by 8 bases and V by 4 bases; bases with no gene match: 12. The CDR3 totals 15 residues. CDR3: CASSPNPDRADTIYF. The DNA for the CDR3 is TGCGCCAGCAGCCCTAACCCTGACAGGGCGGACACCATATATTTT.

The J gene is TRBJ2-2, the V gene TRBV12-3 or TRBV12-4; D not resolved. This CDR3 is 13 amino acids long. V lost 5 bases and J 5 bases, leaving 9 bases between the germline ends. As DNA, the CDR3 is TGTGCCAGCAGTCAAAGGCGGACCGGGGAGCTGTTTTTT. It translates to CASSQRRTGELFF.

The chain combines TRBV3-1 (or the pseudogene TRBV3-2) with TRBJ1-2; D call uncertain. V was shortened by 4 bases and J by 7 bases, with 25 bases between the two germline ends. There are 17 residues in the CDR3. Looked up from germline, CDR1 is LGHDT and CDR2 is YNNKEL (reference sequence). CDR3 DNA: TGTGCCAGCAGCCTTTTTTCGGGGTCTACAAGTACGGGTGGCTACACCTTC. Amino acid sequence: CASSLFSGSTSTGGYTF.

The rearrangement links TRBV10-3 to TRBJ1-5; the D gene is possibly TRBD1 (6 bases). The germline gives CDR1 ENHRY, CDR2 SYGVKD. V was pared by 2 bases and J by 5 bases, with 7 bases between. The CDR3 runs to 13 residues. The CDR3 DNA reads as TGTGCCATCAGTGAGGCAGGGGATCAGCCCCAGCATTTT. This translates into CAISEAGDQPQHF.

The chain employs TRBV5-4 and TRBJ2-3; 8 bases align to TRBD1. The V gene end was trimmed by 1 base and the J gene end by 0 bases; junction bases not matched to a gene: 4. The CDR3 length is 16 residues. The germline CDR1 and CDR2 sequences are SGHNT and YYREEE (reference sequence). CDR3 amino acids: CASSLTGGGSTDTQYF. CDR3 nucleotides: TGTGCCAGCAGCTTGACAGGGGGTGGGAGCACAGATACGCAGTATTTT.

V usage is TRBV19 and J usage is TRBJ1-5; TRBD1 matches 10 bases. Germline trimming cut 4 bases from V and 10 bases from J; bases unmatched to any gene: 10. CDR3 length: 15 amino acids. Per the germline V gene, CDR1 is LNHDA and CDR2 is SQIVND (reference sequence). The CDR3 loop reads CASSNQGQGLSPQHF. DNA for the CDR3: TGTGCCAGTAGTAACCAGGGACAGGGGTTAAGTCCCCAGCATTTT. The variable domain in full, with the rest retrieved from reference TRBV19 and TRBJ1-5, is DGGITQSPKYLFRKEGQNVTLSCEQNLNHDAMYWYRQDPGQGLRLIYYSQIVNDFQKGDIAEGYSVSREKKESFPLTVTSAQKNPTAFYLCASSNQGQGLSPQHFGDGTRLSIL.

The chain carries TRBV21-1 and TRBJ2-3; the D call TRBD2 from the table was never checked on the DNA. TRBV21-1 counts as a pseudogene. The CDR3 covers 14 residues. The CDR3 nucleotides are TGTGCCAGCATCCCTAGAGAGAGCACAGATACGCAGTATTTT. Translated: CASIPRESTDTQYF.

The V gene is TRBV7-9, the J gene TRBJ1-4, with D possibly matching TRBD1 (6 bases). The CDR3 has 15 residues. Germline V gene sequence: CDR1 SEHNR, CDR2 FQNEAQ (reference sequence). V was cut by 7 bases and J by 3 bases, with 15 bases left in between. The CDR3, as DNA: TGTGCCAGCACCAGAAGCGGGGGGCCTAATGAAAAACTGTTTTTT. Amino acid sequence: CASTRSGGPNEKLFF. Complete variable domain (other parts from reference TRBV7-9 and TRBJ1-4): DTGVSQNPRHKITKRGQNVTFRCDPISEHNRLYWYRQTLGQGPEFLTYFQNEAQLEKSRLLSDRFSAERPKGSFSTLEIQRTEQGDSAMYLCASTRSGGPNEKLFFGSGTQLSVL.

This chain joins TRBV7-2 and TRBJ2-7; D may be TRBD1 (6 bases). CDR1 is SGHTA and CDR2 is FQGNSA in the germline V gene. V was trimmed by 1 base and J by 3 bases, leaving 10 bases between them. This CDR3 contains 14 residues. The CDR3 DNA reads as TGTGCCAGCAGCTTAGGACAGGACTTCTACGAGCAGTACTTC. Encoded protein: CASSLGQDFYEQYF.

The chain joins TRBV6-5 to TRBJ1-2; 8 bases align to TRBD1. V dropped 2 bases and J dropped 4; count of bases not matched to a gene: 9. Germline V gene data show CDR1 as MNHEY and CDR2 as SVGAGI. The CDR3 has 16 amino acids. CDR3 in amino acids: CASSYLGTGEAYGYTF. CDR3 coding DNA: TGTGCCAGCAGTTACCTTGGGACAGGCGAAGCCTATGGCTACACCTTC.

This rearrangement joins TRBV7-9 to TRBJ2-7; D perhaps matches TRBD2 (6 bases). This CDR3 contains 13 residues. With 1 base removed from V and 3 bases from J, the gap between germline ends came to 7 bases. Germline V lookup: CDR1 SEHNR, CDR2 FQNEAQ (reference sequence). In DNA, the CDR3 is TGTGCCAGCAGCTTAGGGCGGGACTACGAGCAGTACTTC. Encoded protein: CASSLGRDYEQYF. Full variable domain (outside the CDR3, taken from reference TRBV7-9 and TRBJ2-7): DTGVSQNPRHKITKRGQNVTFRCDPISEHNRLYWYRQTLGQGPEFLTYFQNEAQLEKSRLLSDRFSAERPKGSFSTLEIQRTEQGDSAMYLCASSLGRDYEQYFGPGTRLTVT.

The chain combines TRBV4-1 with TRBJ2-3, with 8 bases lining up with TRBD2. V gave up 0 bases and J gave up 6 bases; unmatched junction bases: 14. CDR1 and CDR2 from the germline V gene are MGHRA and YSYEKL. CDR3 size: 18 residues. CDR3 residues: CASSQDREASGLPDTQYF. The CDR3 DNA sequence: TGCGCCAGCAGCCAAGATAGGGAGGCTAGCGGGCTACCTGATACGCAGTATTTT.

The CDR3 DNA reads TGTGCCAGCAGCTTATTAAATCCAGGACAGGGCACAGATACGCAGTATTTT. As protein: CASSLLNPGQGTDTQYF. The gene calls are TRBV7-2 and TRBJ2-3, with TRBD1 matching over 7 bases. There are 17 residues in the CDR3. Per the germline V gene, CDR1 is SGHTA and CDR2 is FQGNSA. J was trimmed by 1 base and V by 2 bases; bases with no gene match: 9.

The V and J genes are TRBV30 and TRBJ1-2; D remains ambiguous. CDR1 GTSNPN and CDR2 SVGIG come from the germline V gene (reference sequence). Trimming took 2 bases from V and 4 from J, leaving 14 bases between them. The CDR3 spans 14 residues. This CDR3 is CAWSWEGMAYGYTF. DNA of the CDR3: TGTGCCTGGAGTTGGGAGGGCATGGCCTATGGCTACACCTTC.

The gene calls are TRBV19 and TRBJ1-2; 9 nucleotides line up with TRBD1. In germline, CDR1 is LNHDA, CDR2 SQIVND (reference sequence). The CDR3 length is 16 residues. The J segment lost 4 bases and the V segment lost 8 bases, leaving 14 bases of the junction unmatched. The CDR3 protein is CASWRGRDRVGYGYTF. In nucleotides, the CDR3 is TGTGCCAGTTGGAGGGGCCGGGACAGGGTTGGCTATGGCTACACCTTC.

The CDR3 reads CASSLEGVGYTEAFF. The CDR3 region has the DNA TGCGCCAGCAGCTTGGAGGGGGTTGGGTACACTGAAGCTTTCTTT. The chain joins TRBV5-1 to TRBJ1-1; tentatively, D is TRBD1 (6 bases). The CDR3 totals 15 residues. Germline CDR1 and CDR2: SGHRS and YFSETQ. The V end was cut by 0 bases, the J end by 3 bases, with 12 bases between.

This clone was seen just once. This chain joins TRBV4-2 and TRBJ1-5; unclear D gene. Germline V gene data show CDR1 as LGHNA and CDR2 as YNFKEQ. Trimming cost V 4 bases and J 7 bases, with 17 bases left between them. The CDR3 totals 15 residues. CDR3 DNA sequence: TGTGCCAGCAGCCCCGGAAAAGGAGGAGGGCAGCCCCAGCATTTT. Encoded protein: CASSPGKGGGQPQHF.

The chain uses TRBV6-5 and TRBJ1-1, with TRBD1 matching over 9 bases. This CDR3 contains 12 residues. Per the germline V gene, CDR1 is MNHEY and CDR2 is SVGAGI. V trimming: 7 bases; J trimming: 7 bases; junction bases outside the gene matches: 4. The DNA for the CDR3 is TGTGCCAGCAAACAGGGGGCCAGTGAAGCTTTCTTT. Translating gives CASKQGASEAFF.

The V and J genes are TRBV20-1 and TRBJ2-3; TRBD1 matches at 8 bases. The CDR3 sequence is 15 residues long. Germline values: CDR1 DFQATT, CDR2 SNEGSKA (reference sequence). The J segment lost 0 bases and the V segment lost 3 bases, leaving 5 bases of the junction unmatched. The CDR3, as DNA: TGCAGTGCTAGTGCAAGGACAGGGAGCACAGATACGCAGTATTTT. The encoded protein is CSASARTGSTDTQYF.

The chain combines TRBV10-3 with TRBJ2-1; TRBD2 matches 15 bases. The CDR3 loop spans 17 amino acids. The V segment lost 3 bases and the J segment 4 bases; nucleotides outside the gene matches: 4. In germline, CDR1 is ENHRY, CDR2 SYGVKD. The CDR3 region has the DNA TGTGCCATCAGTGAACCGGGACTAGCGGGGGGATACAATGAGCAGTTCTTC. Amino acid sequence: CAISEPGLAGGYNEQFF.

The rearrangement links TRBV6-6 to TRBJ2-2; a weak D match, TRBD1 (6 bases). CDR3 length: 17 residues. The germline gives CDR1 MNHNY, CDR2 SVGAGI (reference sequence). V was trimmed by 5 bases and J by 2 bases, leaving 18 bases between them. The CDR3 region is CASSHRRLQGNTGELFF. Written as DNA, the CDR3 is TGTGCCAGCAGTCACCGAAGACTACAGGGAAACACCGGGGAGCTGTTTTTT.